A single sample gave rise to the 17 T cell receptor beta chains below, sequenced in a study of T-cell reconstitution after alpha-beta-depleted transplantation in children. A TCRbeta library incorporating unique molecular identifiers was prepared. From the PCR reads, TCRdb called clonotypes with MiXCR, one entry per CDR3 protein. The sample shows about 110,000 distinct CDR3 sequences, 5% to 8% of them seen only once. The sample was PBMCs, mostly from graft donor cells, taken 360 days after TCRalphabeta/CD19-depleted stem cell transplant. The source is a male patient under 10 years old who had a stem cell transplant for acute lymphoblastic leukemia, so the T cells may come from the graft donor.

The V and J genes are TRBV5-1 and TRBJ1-4; 8 positions agree with TRBD1. The CDR3 has 15 amino acids. V lost 3 bases to trimming and J lost 6 bases; unmatched junction nucleotides: 7. In germline, CDR1 is SGHRS, CDR2 YFSETQ. Here the CDR3 DNA reads TGCGCCAGCAGCTACCGACAGGGGAGGGATGAAAAACTGTTTTTT. The encoded protein is CASSYRQGRDEKLFF.

The chain recombines TRBV4-2 with TRBJ2-1, with 10 bases aligning to TRBD2. With 0 bases clipped from V and 1 base from J, the junction kept 6 bases outside the gene matches. Germline CDR1 reads LGHNA; CDR2 reads YNFKEQ. This CDR3 is 18 amino acids long. For the CDR3, the DNA is TGTGCCAGCAGCCAAGATCCCCCGGGACTAGCGTCCTACAATGAGCAGTTCTTC. Protein: CASSQDPPGLASYNEQFF.

There are a few counts of this clonotype. The chain couples TRBV4-3 to TRBJ2-2; 10 bases match TRBD2. The length of the CDR3 is 18 residues. Germline-derived CDR1 and CDR2 are LGHNA and YSLEER. The J segment lost 7 bases and the V segment lost 3 bases, leaving 14 bases of the junction unmatched. The CDR3 spells CASSHPRGLAGVDGELFF. The DNA for the CDR3 is TGCGCCAGCAGCCATCCGAGGGGGCTAGCGGGGGTGGACGGGGAGCTGTTTTTT.

This clonotype was seen ten or more times. V and J are TRBV4-1 and TRBJ1-5; 7 bases fit TRBD1. After removal of 4 bases from V and 1 base from J, the junction contained 1 base not matched to a gene. Germline V gene lookup returns CDR1 MGHRA and CDR2 YSYEKL. This CDR3 has 14 residues. Here the CDR3 DNA reads TGCGCCAGCAGCCCGACAGGGAGCAATCAGCCCCAGCATTTT. Its protein is CASSPTGSNQPQHF.

Many counts were recorded for this clonotype. The J gene is TRBJ2-7, the V gene TRBV9; TRBD1 or TRBD2 may be the D gene (6 bases each). CDR1 SGDLS and CDR2 YYNGEE come from the germline V gene. V was pared by 4 bases and J by 4 bases, with 12 bases between. The CDR3 covers 13 residues. CDR3: CASSFGGGYEQYF. The CDR3 bases are TGTGCCAGCAGCTTCGGAGGGGGTTACGAGCAGTACTTC. Full variable domain (rest looked up from reference TRBV9 and TRBJ2-7): DSGVTQTPKHLITATGQRVTLRCSPRSGDLSVYWYQQSLDQGLQFLIQYYNGEERAKGNILERFSAQQFPDLHSELNLSSLELGDSALYFCASSFGGGYEQYFGPGTRLTVT.

V is TRBV7-3 and J is TRBJ2-7, with D perhaps matching TRBD1 (7 bases). Germline V gene sequence: CDR1 SGHTA, CDR2 FQGTGA. The CDR3 has 16 amino acids. The V end was cut by 2 bases, the J end by 2 bases, with 16 bases between. The DNA for the CDR3 is TGTGCCAGCAGCTTAGGAGGGGGCCGAATTCCCTACGAGCAGTACTTC. This codes for CASSLGGGRIPYEQYF.

This clonotype showed up many times. The rearrangement links TRBV11-2 to TRBJ2-5; no definite D call. There are 15 residues in the CDR3. Per germline, CDR1 SGHAT and CDR2 FQNNGV. V was pared by 4 bases and J by 6 bases, with 18 bases between. CDR3 sequence (DNA): TGTGCCAGCAGCTCGGGTCCAGTCGGGCAGAAGACCCAGTACTTC. Protein product: CASSSGPVGQKTQYF.

This clonotype was seen at least ten times. This sequence joins TRBV4-3 and TRBJ2-3, with TRBD1 matching 8 bases. J lost 3 bases, V lost 0 bases, and 5 bases had no gene match. This CDR3 contains 16 residues. Germline lookup yields CDR1 LGHNA and CDR2 YSLEER. As DNA, the CDR3 is TGCGCCAGCAGCCAAGATGGAGGACAGGGTACAGATACGCAGTATTTT. Its translation: CASSQDGGQGTDTQYF.

In this sample, this clonotype turned up a few times. The V and J genes are TRBV6-6 and TRBJ2-2, with D uncertain. CDR1 MNHNY and CDR2 SVGAGI come from the germline V gene (reference sequence). This CDR3 comprises 13 residues. V lost 0 bases, J lost 7 bases, and 6 bases lay in between. In nucleotides, the CDR3 is TGTGCCAGCAGTTACTCGATTCTCGGGGAGCTGTTTTTT. Its translation is CASSYSILGELFF.

At least ten counts were recorded for this clonotype. This chain connects TRBV5-1 to TRBJ2-7; 7 nucleotides match TRBD1. Germline trimming cut 4 bases from V and 3 bases from J; bases unmatched to any gene: 7. The CDR3 is 14 amino acids. CDR1 SGHRS and CDR2 YFSETQ come from the germline V gene. DNA for the CDR3: TGCGCCAGCAGCGGAACCGGACAGGTCTACGAGCAGTACTTC. As protein: CASSGTGQVYEQYF.

This clonotype occurred many times. The chain has TRBV6-6 and TRBJ2-1, with D unresolved. Germline loops: CDR1 MNHNY, CDR2 SVGAGI (reference sequence). The germline V and J ends were trimmed by 3 bases and 4 bases, with 4 bases remaining between them. This CDR3 is built from 12 residues. In DNA, the CDR3 is TGTGCCAGCAGTTATGGGTACAATGAGCAGTTCTTC. This sequence encodes CASSYGYNEQFF.

The chain uses TRBV18 and TRBJ2-7; 7 nucleotides match TRBD1. Germline CDR1 and CDR2: KGHSH and LQKENI. With V trimmed by 1 base and J by 0 bases, 9 bases remained unmatched. CDR3 length equals 17 residues. The CDR3 DNA sequence: TGTGCCAGCTCACCACATTCGGGACAGCGGAGCTCCTACGAGCAGTACTTC. Encoded protein: CASSPHSGQRSSYEQYF.

This clonotype was detected only a few times. The chain uses TRBV2 and TRBJ2-1; 9 bases fit TRBD1. V lost 2 bases to trimming and J lost 7 bases; unmatched junction nucleotides: 9. Germline loops: CDR1 SNHLY, CDR2 FYNNEI. The CDR3 covers 16 residues. CDR3 amino acids: CASSESGTGPQNEQFF. As DNA, the CDR3 is TGTGCCAGCAGTGAAAGCGGGACAGGGCCCCAAAATGAGCAGTTCTTC.

This chain connects TRBV29-1 to TRBJ2-7; 9 bases map to TRBD2. The CDR3 loop spans 17 amino acids. Germline V gives CDR1 SQVTM, CDR2 ANQGSEA. V gave up 1 base and J gave up 3 bases; unmatched junction bases: 13. CDR3 coding DNA: TGCAGCGTTGAAGGATTAGCGGGAGCGCGCGCCGACTACGAGCAGTACTTC. Residues: CSVEGLAGARADYEQYF.

This clonotype was seen only a few times. V gene TRBV6-1 combines with J gene TRBJ2-1; 7 nucleotides line up with TRBD2. Trimming cost V 5 bases and J 0 bases; bases outside gene matches: 4. The length of the CDR3 is 15 residues. Germline assignment: CDR1 MNHNS and CDR2 SASEGT. The CDR3 region has the DNA TGTGCCAGCAGTACGAGCGGGAACTCCTACAATGAGCAGTTCTTC. It codes for CASSTSGNSYNEQFF.

There are a few counts of this clonotype. The chain links TRBV6-1 to TRBJ1-5, with D possibly matching TRBD1 (5 bases). Trimming removed 6 bases at V and 5 bases at J, with 17 bases between. Germline CDR1 reads MNHNS; CDR2 reads SASEGT. The CDR3 has 15 residues. For the CDR3, the DNA is TGTGCCAGCAGCCCCGTCCAAAGAGGGGATCAGCCCCAGCATTTT. Its protein product is CASSPVQRGDQPQHF.

Only a few counts were recorded for this clonotype. One junction end disagrees with the germline gene, perhaps due to a read error. The chain uses TRBV9 and TRBJ1-2; D gene unclear. The CDR3 is 9 amino acids. Germline V CDR1 and CDR2: SGDLS, YYNGEE. CDR3 in DNA: TGTGCCAGCAGCTCCCCCATGGACTTC. Translated: CASSSPMDF.